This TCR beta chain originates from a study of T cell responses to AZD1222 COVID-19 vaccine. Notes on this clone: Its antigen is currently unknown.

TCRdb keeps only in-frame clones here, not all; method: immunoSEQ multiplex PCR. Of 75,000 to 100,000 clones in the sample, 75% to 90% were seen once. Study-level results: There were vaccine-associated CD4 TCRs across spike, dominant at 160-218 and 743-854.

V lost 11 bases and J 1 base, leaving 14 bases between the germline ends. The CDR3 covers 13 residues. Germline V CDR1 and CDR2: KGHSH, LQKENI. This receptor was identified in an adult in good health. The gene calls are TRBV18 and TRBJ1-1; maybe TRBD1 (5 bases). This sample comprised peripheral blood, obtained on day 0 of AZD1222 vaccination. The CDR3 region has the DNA TGTGCCTGCGGGGCTTCTCGGAACACTGAAGCTTTCTTT. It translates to CACGASRNTEAFF.